Included here is one T cell receptor (beta chain) sequence, with context. Profiling relied on immunoSEQ multiplex PCR, and the TCRdb table lists in-frame clones only, not all of them. The table lists about 260,000 clones, roughly 87% of them singletons. The data were obtained in a study of blood T cell repertoires in COVID-19. Across the whole study: T cells, B-cell-depleted T cells, or PBMCs provided the cDNA or gDNA that served as material.

V shed 5 bases and J 3 bases; nucleotides not matched to a gene: 8. CDR3 length: 14 amino acids. CDR1 is GTSNPN and CDR2 is SVGIG in the germline V gene (reference sequence). The J gene is TRBJ2-7, the V gene TRBV30, with TRBD1 matching over 9 bases. This sequence originates from a human donor in a cohort sampled during active COVID-19. Sequencing was carried out using peripheral blood. Written as DNA, the CDR3 is TGTGCCTGGGGCCGGGACAGGGTGTACTACGAGCAGTACTTC. Translating it yields CAWGRDRVYYEQYF. Using reference TRBV30 and TRBJ2-7 for the parts outside the CDR3, the full variable domain is SQTIHQWPATLVQPVGSPLSLECTVEGTSNPNLYWYRQAAGRGLQLLFYSVGIGQISSEVPQNLSASRPQDRQFILSSKKLLLSDSGFYLCAWGRDRVYYEQYFGPGTRLTVT.